These 28 T cell receptor beta chains were sequenced from one sample in a study of blood T cell repertoires in COVID-19 (TCRdb year 2020). The method behind the library was the immunoSEQ multiplex PCR assay. The table comes from immuneACCESS by way of TCRdb, which keeps in-frame sequences with V and J called. Part of the clones is missing from these tables; in studies checked, under half for an unresolved V gene and the rest for unknown reasons. The sample table shows 45,000 to 70,000 clones, and roughly 90% are seen once. The ten largest clones take up around a fifth of the sample. The sequenced sample consisted of peripheral blood. The receptors shown here come from an elderly woman with COVID-19, enrolled during active disease.

As for this clone: The junction differs from germline at one of its ends, possibly a read error. The V call is TRBV6-6, the J call TRBJ1-2, with D perhaps TRBD1 (6 bases). The length of the CDR3 is 12 residues. Germline-derived CDR1 and CDR2 are MNHNY and SVGAGI (reference sequence). The CDR3 DNA reads TGTGCCAGCAGTTCCCCCTCTGACAGGACCAGCTTC. Its protein is CASSSPSDRTSF.

The CDR3 here is CASSARDKAYEQYF. CDR3 in DNA: TGTGCCAGTAGTGCTCGGGACAAGGCCTACGAGCAGTACTTC. This rearrangement joins TRBV19 to TRBJ2-7; D may be TRBD1 (6 bases). This CDR3 comprises 14 residues. The germline gives CDR1 LNHDA, CDR2 SQIVND (reference sequence). V was shortened by 5 bases and J by 2 bases, with 13 bases between the two germline ends.

The V call is TRBV12-3 or TRBV12-4, the J call TRBJ1-1; D not resolved. V was shortened by 3 bases and J by 1 base, with 6 bases between the two germline ends. The CDR3 runs to 13 residues. DNA of the CDR3: TGTGCCAGCAGTTTTCAGGAGAACACTGAAGCTTTCTTT. It is translated as CASSFQENTEAFF.

A few counts support this clone. The rearrangement joins TRBV7-9 to TRBJ2-1, with D maybe TRBD2 (6 bases). The CDR3 is 18 residues long. Trimming pared 5 bases from V and 0 bases from J, leaving 20 bases between. Per the germline V gene, CDR1 is SEHNR and CDR2 is FQNEAQ (reference sequence). CDR3 nucleotides: TGTGCCAGCAGCCCCCCGCCGGGAGACCGAAACTCCTACAATGAGCAGTTCTTC. Its protein product is CASSPPPGDRNSYNEQFF.

V and J are TRBV7-2 and TRBJ2-7; TRBD2 matches 9 bases. V shed 5 bases and J 6 bases; nucleotides not matched to a gene: 20. The V gene's germline CDR1 is SGHTA and CDR2 FQGNSA. CDR3 length: 18 residues. CDR3 loop: CASSISGGRIPRYSEQYF. CDR3 in DNA: TGTGCCAGCAGCATTAGCGGGGGACGCATTCCTAGGTACTCCGAGCAGTACTTC. Filled out from reference TRBV7-2 and TRBJ2-7, the complete variable domain reads GAGVSQSPSNKVTEKGKDVELRCDPISGHTALYWYRQSLGQGLEFLIYFQGNSAPDKSGLPSDRFSAERTGGSVSTLTIQRTQQEDSAVYLCASSISGGRIPRYSEQYFGPGTRLTVT.

V is TRBV10-1 and J is TRBJ2-7; D not certain. The V gene lost 0 bases and the J gene lost 6 bases, with 9 bases spanning the gap. CDR3 length: 13 residues. The germline V gene encodes CDR1 WNHNN and CDR2 SYGVQD (reference sequence). In nucleotides, the CDR3 is TGCGCCAGCAGTGAGTCGTTCTCCCCCGAGCAGTACTTC. This codes for CASSESFSPEQYF.

The V call is TRBV10-2, the J call TRBJ1-3, with unresolved D. The germline V gene has CDR1 WSHSY and CDR2 SAAADI. The V and J ends lost 0 bases and 4 bases respectively, with 13 bases between them. The CDR3 consists of 16 residues. CDR3 DNA sequence: TGCGCCAGCAGTGAGTCTTGGGCCGTTCGAGGAAACACCATATATTTT. Translating gives CASSESWAVRGNTIYF.

This clone was counted once. The chain uses TRBV6-5 and TRBJ1-2; the match to TRBD1 covers 7 bases. CDR1 MNHEY and CDR2 SVGAGI come from the germline V gene. The trim removed 5 bases at V and 8 bases at J, leaving 8 bases unmatched. The CDR3 contains 13 residues. The CDR3 nucleotides read TGTGCCAGCAGTCGACAGGGTTTCGGGGGCTACACCTTC. Its translation: CASSRQGFGGYTF.

The CDR3, as DNA: TGTGCCAGCAGCTTAGGCCAGGGCGGTGGCTACACCTTC. Translating it yields CASSLGQGGGYTF. The chain uses TRBV7-3 and TRBJ1-2; weak D call: TRBD1 (5 bases). The CDR3 has 13 amino acids. The germline CDR1 and CDR2 sequences are SGHTA and FQGTGA. The V and J ends lost 2 bases and 7 bases respectively, with 11 bases between them.

This clone was seen only once. The rearrangement joins TRBV2 to TRBJ2-5, with D possibly being TRBD1 (5 bases). Trimming removed 2 bases at V and 8 bases at J, with 15 bases between. This CDR3 region has 14 residues. Germline assignment: CDR1 SNHLY and CDR2 FYNNEI. CDR3 region: CASSERGTTATQYF. CDR3 nucleotide sequence: TGTGCCAGCAGTGAAAGGGGTACTACAGCTACCCAGTACTTC.

This clone was recorded a few times. J is TRBJ2-1 and V is TRBV5-1; D might be TRBD2 (6 bases). Germline CDR1 and CDR2: SGHRS and YFSETQ. The CDR3 totals 16 residues. Trimming took off 1 base at V and 8 bases at J, with 19 bases between the two ends. Written as DNA, the CDR3 is TGCGCCAGCAGCTTGTGGAGGGGCAATATGGGCTATGAGCAGTTCTTC. Residues: CASSLWRGNMGYEQFF.

The V gene is TRBV3-1 (or the pseudogene TRBV3-2), the J gene TRBJ1-2; 7 nucleotides align to TRBD1. The V gene's germline CDR1 is LGHDT and CDR2 YNNKEL (reference sequence). J was trimmed by 3 bases and V by 0 bases; bases with no gene match: 7. CDR3 length: 16 amino acids. CDR3: CASSQDWGRGDYGYTF. DNA for the CDR3: TGTGCCAGCAGCCAAGATTGGGGCAGGGGGGACTATGGCTACACCTTC.

The chain is built from TRBV10-3 and TRBJ2-7; 9 bases map to TRBD1. Germline V CDR1 and CDR2: ENHRY, SYGVKD. The V and J ends lost 6 bases and 5 bases, in that order; junction bases with no gene match: 14. This CDR3 is built from 16 residues. In DNA form, the CDR3 reads TGTGCCATCAGAGGGGGGATGGGACAGGGCAACGACGAGCAGTACTTC. Translation: CAIRGGMGQGNDEQYF.

This clone has more than one count but fewer than ten. V gene TRBV19 combines with J gene TRBJ1-6; D might be TRBD1 (6 bases). V gave up 3 bases and J gave up 10 bases, with 10 bases separating them. Germline-derived CDR1 and CDR2 are LNHDA and SQIVND (reference sequence). This CDR3 spans 13 amino acids. In DNA, the CDR3 is TGTGCCAGTAGTATCGACAGGAACTCACCCCTCCACTTT. As protein: CASSIDRNSPLHF.

The chain recombines TRBV5-1 with TRBJ2-3, with D possibly being TRBD1 (6 bases). Per the germline V gene, CDR1 is SGHRS and CDR2 is YFSETQ. Trimming shortened V by 0 bases and J by 2 bases, and 10 bases separated the two germline ends. CDR3 length: 15 amino acids. The CDR3 loop reads CASSLGAGVTDTQYF. The CDR3 DNA reads as TGCGCCAGCAGCTTGGGGGCAGGGGTCACAGATACGCAGTATTTT.

Only one count was recorded for this clone. This chain connects TRBV18 to TRBJ2-7, with TRBD1 matching 9 bases. CDR1 and CDR2 from the germline V gene are KGHSH and LQKENI. The V gene end was trimmed by 3 bases and the J gene end by 6 bases; junction bases not matched to a gene: 24. This CDR3 has 20 residues. The chain's CDR3 is CASSPSNSHLQGARSSEQYF. The DNA of the CDR3 is TGTGCCAGCTCACCTTCCAACTCACACTTACAGGGGGCTAGGTCGTCCGAGCAGTACTTC.

This chain links TRBV3-1 (or the pseudogene TRBV3-2) with TRBJ1-1, with D unclear. CDR3 length: 13 residues. The V gene lost 4 bases and the J gene lost 6 bases, with 12 bases spanning the gap. Germline CDR1 and CDR2: LGHDT and YNNKEL (reference sequence). The DNA for the CDR3 is TGTGCCAGCAGCCCCTATCGGGGTGCTGAAGCTTTCTTT. It specifies CASSPYRGAEAFF.

This clone was seen a single time. The chain uses TRBV9 and TRBJ2-1; D possibly corresponds to TRBD2 (5 bases). Trimming removed 0 bases at V and 10 bases at J, with 8 bases between. The CDR3 totals 12 residues. The germline gives CDR1 SGDLS, CDR2 YYNGEE. CDR3 DNA: TGTGCCAGCAGCGTAGGCGGCGGGGAGCAGTTCTTC. As protein: CASSVGGGEQFF.

The J gene is TRBJ1-1, the V gene TRBV5-1, with D maybe TRBD1 (6 bases). Per the germline V gene, CDR1 is SGHRS and CDR2 is YFSETQ. The CDR3 contains 13 residues. Trimming shortened V by 5 bases and J by 2 bases, and 10 bases separated the two germline ends. Here the CDR3 reads CASSRDINTEAFF. The CDR3 coding sequence is TGCGCCAGCAGTCGGGACATCAACACTGAAGCTTTCTTT.

V is TRBV6-5 and J is TRBJ2-1; no definite D call. With 5 bases removed from V and 5 bases from J, the gap between germline ends came to 13 bases. The CDR3 covers 14 residues. Germline V gene data show CDR1 as MNHEY and CDR2 as SVGAGI. CDR3 in DNA: TGTGCCAGCAGTACGGCAGGTACCCACAATGAGCAGTTCTTC. The encoded protein is CASSTAGTHNEQFF.

The rearrangement joins TRBV6-5 to TRBJ1-2, with no clear D. V shed 3 bases and J shed 2 bases, with 7 bases lying between them. CDR3 length equals 13 residues. Germline V gives CDR1 MNHEY, CDR2 SVGAGI. CDR3 protein: CASSYSRNYGYTF. DNA of the CDR3: TGTGCCAGCAGTTATTCGAGGAACTATGGCTACACCTTC.

Note on this clone: The junction does not match germline at one end; this may be a read error. The chain employs TRBV19 and TRBJ1-5; no clear D gene. Germline V CDR1 and CDR2: LNHDA, SQIVND (reference sequence). This CDR3 spans 13 amino acids. CDR3 amino acids: CASSMDSSQPQHF. The CDR3 DNA reads TGTGCCAGTAGTATGGATAGCAGTCAGCCCCAGCATTTT. Supplemented by reference TRBV19 and TRBJ1-5, the full variable domain reads DGGITQSPKYLFRKEGQNVTLSCEQNLNHDAMYWYRQDPGQGLRLIYYSQIVNDFQKGDIAEGYSVSREKKESFPLTVTSAQKNPTAFYLCASSMDSSQPQHFGDGTRLSIL.

This sequence joins TRBV28 and TRBJ1-2; the match to TRBD1 covers 7 bases. This CDR3 is 14 amino acids long. Germline CDR1 is MDHEN and CDR2 is SYDVKM. V lost 7 bases, J lost 2 bases, and 7 bases stayed unmatched. As DNA, the CDR3 is TGTGCCAGCACTCCCGGCAGGGGGAACTATGGCTACACCTTC. It translates to CASTPGRGNYGYTF.

V usage is TRBV7-8 and J usage is TRBJ1-2, with 9 bases that match TRBD1. The CDR3 totals 15 residues. V gave up 1 base and J gave up 3 bases; unmatched junction bases: 3. Germline assignment: CDR1 SGHVS and CDR2 FQNEAQ. The CDR3 loop is CASSLEGQGDYGYTF. The CDR3 nucleotides are TGTGCCAGCAGCTTAGAGGGACAGGGTGACTATGGCTACACCTTC.

The J gene is TRBJ1-1, the V gene TRBV2, with D possibly TRBD1 on 6 matching bases. The germline V gene has CDR1 SNHLY and CDR2 FYNNEI. This CDR3 contains 12 residues. The V end was cut by 7 bases, the J end by 8 bases, with 14 bases between. CDR3 in DNA: TGTGCCAGCACCCCTCAAGACAGGGAAGCTTTCTTT. As protein: CASTPQDREAFF.

The rearrangement links TRBV3-1 (or the pseudogene TRBV3-2) to TRBJ2-1; 8 bases fit TRBD1. The CDR3 runs to 16 residues. With 3 bases clipped from V and 5 bases from J, the junction kept 9 bases outside the gene matches. CDR1 is LGHDT, CDR2 YNNKEL, per germline (reference sequence). CDR3 region: CASSHLVRTGHNEQFF. For the CDR3, the DNA is TGTGCCAGCAGCCACCTAGTACGGACAGGGCACAATGAGCAGTTCTTC.

The chain recombines TRBV7-3 with TRBJ2-3, with a weak D call TRBD1 (5 bases). Per the germline V gene, CDR1 is SGHTA and CDR2 is FQGTGA. The CDR3 has 15 amino acids. V lost 5 bases to trimming and J lost 5 bases, with 17 bases between them. The CDR3 bases are TGTGCCAGCAGCCTCGCGTCTGGGGCCGGAGATACGCAGTATTTT. It codes for CASSLASGAGDTQYF.

The CDR3 DNA reads TGTGCCATCCGGACTAGCGGGGGAGATACGCAGTATTTT. The encoded protein is CAIRTSGGDTQYF. The chain combines TRBV10-3 with TRBJ2-3; 13 bases align to TRBD2. The CDR3 loop spans 13 amino acids. CDR1 is ENHRY and CDR2 is SYGVKD in the germline V gene. Trimming cost V 8 bases and J 5 bases; bases outside gene matches: 1.